This TCR beta chain originates from a study of T cell clusters in autoimmune cytopenias. One tube held mixed TRB-A and TRB-B primer pools for touch-down PCR. After re-calling the multiplex PCR reads, TCRdb lists one entry per CDR3 protein, DNA absent. The sample's table shows 5,000 to 7,000 distinct CDR3 sequences. As to this clonotype: The antigen is not known.

General study results and limits: TRB repertoire shifts in secondary cytopenia and chronic lymphocytic leukemia mostly reflected lymphoma, not autoimmunity.

The CDR3 spans 15 residues. TRB amplification used approximately 250 ng of peripheral blood genomic DNA. In addition, the sample was reused for a study of T cell repertoires in aging, cancer and after chemotherapy. That source notes: Rebound thymic output was suggested by rising median generation probability during chemotherapy in each cancer cohort.

This TCR derives from a human donor in good health. The genes are TRBV12-3 or TRBV12-4 and TRBJ2-5; TCRdb designates TRBD2, a call that cannot be tested without DNA. Source material: peripheral blood. The CDR3 is CASSLLLAAQETQYF.